The entry below gives a single TCR beta chain sequence along with its context. These data come from a study of blood T cells in healthy people across ages. Germline V gene data show CDR1 as ENHRY and CDR2 as SYGVKD. The CDR3 is 14 residues long. V gave up 7 bases and J gave up 0 bases; unmatched junction bases: 3. Staff drew ten milliliters of peripheral blood from each donor. Combining a sample-barcoded 5' primer with a J-beta primer mix, a second PCR ran for about 6 to 11 cycles. Every sample returned 2.5 million or more CDR3-containing paired-end reads. Each CDR3 protein gets one entry after TCRdb re-called the 5' RACE reads with MiXCR. Of hundreds of thousands of distinct CDR3 sequences in the sample, 55% to 75% were seen once.

The chain links TRBV10-3 to TRBJ2-1; 7 nucleotides line up with TRBD2. Sequences were obtained from blood. The receptor's source is a man aged 25 to 40 in good health. Here the CDR3 reads CAIKTSSSYNEQFF. The CDR3 bases are TGTGCCATCAAGACTAGCAGCTCCTACAATGAGCAGTTCTTC.